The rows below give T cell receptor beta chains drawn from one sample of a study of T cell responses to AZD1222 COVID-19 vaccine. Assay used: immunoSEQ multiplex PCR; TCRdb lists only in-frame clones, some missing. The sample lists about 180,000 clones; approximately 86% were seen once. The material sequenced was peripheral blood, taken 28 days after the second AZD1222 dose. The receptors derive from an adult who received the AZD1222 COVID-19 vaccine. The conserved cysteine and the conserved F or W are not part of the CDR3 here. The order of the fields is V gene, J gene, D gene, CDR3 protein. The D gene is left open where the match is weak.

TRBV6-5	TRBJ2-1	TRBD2	ASRPSAGEDNEQF
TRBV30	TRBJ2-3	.	AWSGAGYRTDTQY
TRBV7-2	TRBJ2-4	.	ASSQQGSKNIQY
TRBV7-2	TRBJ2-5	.	ASSPAGSETQY
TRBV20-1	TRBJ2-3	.	SASPAGGTDTQY
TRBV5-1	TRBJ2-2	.	ASREGHSNTGELF
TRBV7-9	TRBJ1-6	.	ASGSGTHNSPLH
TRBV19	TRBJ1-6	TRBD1	ASSDRGTGGNSPLH
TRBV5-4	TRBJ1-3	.	ASSFWSGNTIY
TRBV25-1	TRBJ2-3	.	ASSEPGRDTQY
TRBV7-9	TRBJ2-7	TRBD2	ASSLVGGATYEQY
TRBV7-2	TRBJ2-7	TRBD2	ASIDAAGGIAEQY
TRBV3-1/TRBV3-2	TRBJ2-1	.	ASSQGGLSNEQF
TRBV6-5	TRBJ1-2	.	ASSPQGYGYT
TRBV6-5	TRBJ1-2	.	ASRPTINRHYGYT
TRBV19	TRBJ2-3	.	ASSFSDSTDTQY
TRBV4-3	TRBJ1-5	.	ASSPRLGSNQPQH
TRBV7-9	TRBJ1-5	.	ASSFGNQPQH
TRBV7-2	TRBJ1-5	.	ASSLAIRGQGQPQH
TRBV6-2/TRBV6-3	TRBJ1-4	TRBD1	ASNPGTGDEKLF
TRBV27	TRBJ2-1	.	ASSSRRDRHNEQF
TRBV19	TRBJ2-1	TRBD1	ATRDRVRNEQF
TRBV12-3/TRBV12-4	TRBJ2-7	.	ASSLERKGEQY
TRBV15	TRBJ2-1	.	ATSRDYPAGTDEQF
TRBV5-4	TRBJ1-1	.	ASSPRTSAEAF
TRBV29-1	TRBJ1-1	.	SVGRLPNTEAF
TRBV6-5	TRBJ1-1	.	ASSYPGGGNTEAF
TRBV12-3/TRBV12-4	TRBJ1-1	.	ASSFNENTEAF
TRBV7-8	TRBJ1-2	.	ASSGEIYGYT
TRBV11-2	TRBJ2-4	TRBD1	ASSLLPGQGLAKNIQY
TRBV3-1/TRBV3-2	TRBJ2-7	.	ASSQGYEQY
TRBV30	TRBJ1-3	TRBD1	AWSVQGGGLGNTIY
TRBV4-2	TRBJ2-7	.	ASSQKPTGRSSYEQY
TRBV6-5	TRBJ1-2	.	ASRDSLYGYT
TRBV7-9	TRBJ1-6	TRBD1	ASSFRTGVYSPLH
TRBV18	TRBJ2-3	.	ASSPPGGTDTQY
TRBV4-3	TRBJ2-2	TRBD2	ASSPGLDLTGELF
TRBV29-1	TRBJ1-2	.	SVGVDNGYT
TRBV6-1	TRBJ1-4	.	ASSEALRRTATNEKLF
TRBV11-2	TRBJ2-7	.	ASSSGRDEQY
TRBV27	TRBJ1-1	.	ASSFEVNTEAF
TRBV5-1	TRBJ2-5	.	ASSLEGAGETQY
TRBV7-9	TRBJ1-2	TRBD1	ASSKATGDYGYT
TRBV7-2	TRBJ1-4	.	ASRPGTWASEKLF
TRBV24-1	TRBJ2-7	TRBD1	ATSAGQGLYEQY
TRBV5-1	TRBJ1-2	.	ASSLAGGAGYT
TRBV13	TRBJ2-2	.	ASASGSRTGELF
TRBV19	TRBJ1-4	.	ASSMSTDSEKLF
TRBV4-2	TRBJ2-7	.	ASSQDRNRVYEQY
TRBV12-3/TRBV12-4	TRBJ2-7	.	ASSFGWGQY
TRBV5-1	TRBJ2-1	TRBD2	ASSRLAGKEQF
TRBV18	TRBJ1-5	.	ASSPDGNQPQH
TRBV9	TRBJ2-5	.	ASSVGLKETQY
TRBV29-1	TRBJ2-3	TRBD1	SVTGISTDTQY
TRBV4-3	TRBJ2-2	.	ASSQDDGNTGELF
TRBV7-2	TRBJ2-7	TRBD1	APVPGQVEPEQY
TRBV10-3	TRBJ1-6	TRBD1	AISEGVGGGSSPLH
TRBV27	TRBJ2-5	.	ASSFREETQY
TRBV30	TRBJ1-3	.	AWSQFGNTIY